The 9 T cell receptor beta chains presented below share a single source sample, sequenced in a study of blood T cell repertoires in COVID-19. Clones were sequenced by immunoSEQ multiplex PCR, and TCRdb holds only the in-frame ones, with some missing. The sample contains approximately 300,000 clones, over 75% of which appear only once. The source material was PBMCs or T cells enriched from blood (not recorded which). These receptors all come from a woman aged 25-40 years who had recovered from COVID-19.

The chain couples TRBV5-5 to TRBJ1-1; maybe TRBD1 (5 bases). Per germline, CDR1 SGHKS and CDR2 YYEKEE (reference sequence). V shed 3 bases and J shed 6 bases, with 12 bases lying between them. This CDR3 contains 13 residues. CDR3 amino acids: CASSSAGIPEAFF. The CDR3 nucleotides read TGTGCCAGCAGCTCGGCAGGGATTCCTGAAGCTTTCTTT.

The rearrangement joins TRBV19 to TRBJ2-7, with a weak D call TRBD2 (5 bases). CDR1 LNHDA and CDR2 SQIVND come from the germline V gene (reference sequence). The CDR3 has 13 residues. Between the trimmed V and J ends, which lost 9 bases and 6 bases, there was a span of 18 bases. CDR3 sequence (DNA): TGTGCCAGCTCCGTTGGGCTAGCCTCCGAGCAGTACTTC. It codes for CASSVGLASEQYF.

This clone was seen a single time. The chain has TRBV5-1 and TRBJ1-2, with unresolved D. The CDR3 is 19 amino acids. Trimming took 3 bases from V and 3 from J, leaving 27 bases between them. Germline V gene lookup returns CDR1 SGHRS and CDR2 YFSETQ. Written as DNA, the CDR3 is TGCGCCAGCAGCTGGGAGCCCGGGATCACATACACGAGAGACTATGGCTACACCTTC. Its protein product is CASSWEPGITYTRDYGYTF.

The CDR3 nucleotides read TGTGCCAGCAGTTTAGGACAGGGCCCGCCCTGGAATTCACCCCTCCACTTT. Protein sequence: CASSLGQGPPWNSPLHF. The V gene is TRBV27, the J gene TRBJ1-6, with 8 positions matching TRBD1. Losses at the gene ends were 2 bases for V and 7 bases for J; bases not matched to a gene: 10. CDR1 is MNHEY, CDR2 SMNVEV, per germline (reference sequence). CDR3 size: 17 residues.

The chain recombines TRBV3-1 (or the pseudogene TRBV3-2) with TRBJ2-1, with 8 positions matching TRBD2. The CDR3 has 17 amino acids. J was trimmed by 6 bases and V by 4 bases; bases with no gene match: 14. Germline V gene lookup returns CDR1 LGHDT and CDR2 YNNKEL (reference sequence). CDR3 sequence reads: CASSPSGRAGAINEQFF. The CDR3 DNA sequence: TGTGCCAGCAGCCCCTCGGGGAGAGCGGGGGCAATCAATGAGCAGTTCTTC.

The rearrangement uses TRBV28 and TRBJ2-7; possible D gene TRBD1, 6 bases. Germline loops: CDR1 MDHEN, CDR2 SYDVKM. This CDR3 is built from 14 residues. V dropped 7 bases and J dropped 3 bases, with 16 bases sitting between them. The CDR3 reads CASNTGLRRYEQYF. The CDR3 nucleotides read TGTGCCAGCAACACAGGGTTACGTCGCTACGAGCAGTACTTC.

This chain uses TRBV28 with TRBJ1-5, with TRBD1 matching 10 bases. This CDR3 spans 14 amino acids. CDR1 is MDHEN and CDR2 is SYDVKM in the germline V gene. The V gene end was trimmed by 6 bases and the J gene end by 7 bases; junction bases not matched to a gene: 6. The CDR3 bases are TGTGCCAGCAGACGACAGGGGGCGGGACAGCCCCAGCATTTT. Encoded protein: CASRRQGAGQPQHF.

In its sample, this clone was seen a few times. The chain carries TRBV29-1 and TRBJ1-1, with TRBD1 as a possible D gene (6 bases). V dropped 1 base and J dropped 10 bases, with 19 bases sitting between them. CDR1 is SQVTM, CDR2 ANQGSEA, per germline. This CDR3 region has 14 residues. CDR3 protein: CSVEGRLRGEIAFF. The CDR3 coding sequence is TGCAGCGTTGAAGGACGCCTCAGGGGCGAGATAGCTTTCTTT.

The CDR3 DNA sequence: TGTGCCAGCAGCTTAGGTCGGGACAGTTCCAGAAATGAAAAACTGTTTTTT. Its protein product is CASSLGRDSSRNEKLFF. The gene calls are TRBV11-2 and TRBJ1-4; 7 nucleotides line up with TRBD1. V shed 1 base, J shed 5 bases, and the junction held 10 bases outside the gene matches. Germline loops: CDR1 SGHAT, CDR2 FQNNGV. CDR3 length: 17 residues.